Sequencing of this TCR beta chain was carried out in a study of blood T cells in healthy people across ages. General observations from the study: More naive CD4+ cells and higher diversity were found in long-lived than in aged donors. Strong correlation was found linking TCR beta diversity to naive T cell percentage.

The donors, healthy Caucasians from Russia, were aged about 6 to 95. In germline, CDR1 is SGHTA, CDR2 FQGNSA. The CDR3 is 12 residues long. Trimming pared 4 bases from V and 8 bases from J, leaving 9 bases between. This clonotype came up many times. Its antigen remains unknown. PCR was performed a second time for about 7 to 12 cycles using a sample-barcoded 5' primer and a J-beta primer mix. All cDNA molecules were each tagged by a template-switch adaptor with 12 random nucleotides. Each CDR3 protein is one row after TCRdb ran MiXCR on the 5' RACE reads. The sample has about 1,800,000 distinct CDR3 sequences, under 30% seen once; the top ten hold 7.7%.

What was sequenced was blood. The sequence came from a woman aged 25 to 39 in good health. The chain carries TRBV7-2 and TRBJ1-5; D remains ambiguous. The CDR3 DNA reads TGTGCCAGCAGCTCCGGCGGTGAGCCCCAGCATTTT. It encodes CASSSGGEPQHF.